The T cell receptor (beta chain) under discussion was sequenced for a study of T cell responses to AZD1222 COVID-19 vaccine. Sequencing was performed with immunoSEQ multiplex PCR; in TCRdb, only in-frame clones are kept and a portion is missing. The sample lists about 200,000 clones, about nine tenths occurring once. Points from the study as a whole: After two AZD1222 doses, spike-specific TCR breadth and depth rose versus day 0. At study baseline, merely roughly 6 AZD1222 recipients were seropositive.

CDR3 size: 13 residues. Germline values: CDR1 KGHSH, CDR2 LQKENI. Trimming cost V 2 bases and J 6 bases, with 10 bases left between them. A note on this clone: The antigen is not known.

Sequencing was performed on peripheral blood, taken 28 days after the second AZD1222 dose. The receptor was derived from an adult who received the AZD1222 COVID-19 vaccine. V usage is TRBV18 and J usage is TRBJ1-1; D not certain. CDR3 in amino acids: CASSPGGNPEAFF. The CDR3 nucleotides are TGTGCCAGCTCACCAGGAGGAAACCCTGAAGCTTTCTTT.